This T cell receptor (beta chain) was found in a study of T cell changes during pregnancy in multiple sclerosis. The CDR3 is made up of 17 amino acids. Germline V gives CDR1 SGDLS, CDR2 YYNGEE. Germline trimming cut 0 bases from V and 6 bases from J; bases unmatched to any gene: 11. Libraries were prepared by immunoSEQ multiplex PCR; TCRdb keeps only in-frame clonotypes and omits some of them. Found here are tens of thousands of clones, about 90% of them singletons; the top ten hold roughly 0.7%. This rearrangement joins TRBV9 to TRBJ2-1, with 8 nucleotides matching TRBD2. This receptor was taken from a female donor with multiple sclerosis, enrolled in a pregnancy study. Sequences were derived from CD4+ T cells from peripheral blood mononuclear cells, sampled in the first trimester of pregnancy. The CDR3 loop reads CASSVAFSGGESNEQFF. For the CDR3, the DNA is TGTGCCAGCAGCGTAGCTTTCTCGGGGGGGGAAAGCAATGAGCAGTTCTTC.